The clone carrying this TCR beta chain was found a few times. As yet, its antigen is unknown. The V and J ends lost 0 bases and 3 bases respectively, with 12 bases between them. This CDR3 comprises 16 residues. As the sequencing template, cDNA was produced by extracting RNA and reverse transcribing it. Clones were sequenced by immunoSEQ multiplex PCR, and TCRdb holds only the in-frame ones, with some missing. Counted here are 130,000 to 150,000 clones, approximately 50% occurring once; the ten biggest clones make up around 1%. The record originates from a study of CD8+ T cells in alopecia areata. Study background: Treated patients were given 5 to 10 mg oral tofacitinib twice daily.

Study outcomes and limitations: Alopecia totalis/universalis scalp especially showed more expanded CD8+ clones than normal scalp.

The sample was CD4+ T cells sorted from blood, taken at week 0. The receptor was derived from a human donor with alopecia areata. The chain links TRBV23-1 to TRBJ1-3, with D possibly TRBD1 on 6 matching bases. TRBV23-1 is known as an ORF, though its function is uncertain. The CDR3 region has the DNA TGCGCCAGCAGTCAATCGACGCCAGGGGTTGGAAACACCATATATTTT. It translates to CASSQSTPGVGNTIYF.